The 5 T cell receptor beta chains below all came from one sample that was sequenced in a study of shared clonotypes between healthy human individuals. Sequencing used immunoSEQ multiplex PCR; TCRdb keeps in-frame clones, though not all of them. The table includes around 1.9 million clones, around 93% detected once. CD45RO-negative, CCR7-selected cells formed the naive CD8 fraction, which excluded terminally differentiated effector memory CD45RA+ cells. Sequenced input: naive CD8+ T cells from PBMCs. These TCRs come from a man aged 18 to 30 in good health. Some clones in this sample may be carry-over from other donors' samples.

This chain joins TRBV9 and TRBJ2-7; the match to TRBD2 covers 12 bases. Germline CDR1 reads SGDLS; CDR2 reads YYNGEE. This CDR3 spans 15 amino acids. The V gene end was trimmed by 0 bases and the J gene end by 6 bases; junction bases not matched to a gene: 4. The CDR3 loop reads CASSVGTSGVSEQYF. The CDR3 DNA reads TGTGCCAGCAGCGTAGGGACTAGCGGGGTCTCCGAGCAGTACTTC.

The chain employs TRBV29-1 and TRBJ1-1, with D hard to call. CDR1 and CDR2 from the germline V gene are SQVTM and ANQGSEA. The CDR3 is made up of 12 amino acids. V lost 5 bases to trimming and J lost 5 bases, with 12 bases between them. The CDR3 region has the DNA TGCAGCGTTCCGGCGCAAATGACTGAAGCTTTCTTT. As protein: CSVPAQMTEAFF.

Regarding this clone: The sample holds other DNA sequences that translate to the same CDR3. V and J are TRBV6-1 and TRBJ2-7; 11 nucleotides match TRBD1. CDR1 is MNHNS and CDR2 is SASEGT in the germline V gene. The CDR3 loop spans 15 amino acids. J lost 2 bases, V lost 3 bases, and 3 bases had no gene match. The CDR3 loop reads CASSEGDRGAYEQYF. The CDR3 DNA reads TGTGCCAGCAGTGAGGGGGACAGGGGGGCCTACGAGCAGTACTTC.

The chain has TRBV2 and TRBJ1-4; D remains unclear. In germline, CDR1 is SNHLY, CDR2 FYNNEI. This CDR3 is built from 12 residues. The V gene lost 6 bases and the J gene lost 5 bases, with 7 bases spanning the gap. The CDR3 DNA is TGTGCCAGCAGGGCCGAGAATGAAAAACTGTTTTTT. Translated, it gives CASRAENEKLFF.

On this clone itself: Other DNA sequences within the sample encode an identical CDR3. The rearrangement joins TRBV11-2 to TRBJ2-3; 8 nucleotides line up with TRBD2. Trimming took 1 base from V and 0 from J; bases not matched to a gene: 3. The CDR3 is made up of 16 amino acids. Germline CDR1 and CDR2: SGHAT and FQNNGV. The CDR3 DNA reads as TGTGCCAGCAGCTTAGGGGCTAGCGGGAGCACAGATACGCAGTATTTT. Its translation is CASSLGASGSTDTQYF.